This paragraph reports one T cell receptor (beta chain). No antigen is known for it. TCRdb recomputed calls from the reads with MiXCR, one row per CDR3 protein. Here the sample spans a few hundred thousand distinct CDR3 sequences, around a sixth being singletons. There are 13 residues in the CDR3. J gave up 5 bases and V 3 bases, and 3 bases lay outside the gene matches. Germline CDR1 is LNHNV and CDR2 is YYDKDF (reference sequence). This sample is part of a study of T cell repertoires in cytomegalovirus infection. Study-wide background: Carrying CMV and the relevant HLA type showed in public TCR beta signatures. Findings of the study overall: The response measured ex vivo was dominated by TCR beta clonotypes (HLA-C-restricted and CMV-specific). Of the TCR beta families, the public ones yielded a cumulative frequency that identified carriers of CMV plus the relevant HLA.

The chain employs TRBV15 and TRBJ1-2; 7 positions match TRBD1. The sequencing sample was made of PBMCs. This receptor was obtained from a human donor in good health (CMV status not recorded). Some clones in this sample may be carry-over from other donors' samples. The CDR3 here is CATSRDRHYGYTF. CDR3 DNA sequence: TGTGCCACCAGCAGGGACAGGCATTATGGCTACACCTTC.